This T cell receptor (beta chain) was recovered during a study of TIL therapy for anti-PD-1-resistant metastatic lung cancer. Turning to the study itself: By whole-exome sequencing, median non-synonymous tumor mutation burden was roughly 1.4 mutations per megabase.

The immunoSEQ assay was v3. Clones were read by immunoSEQ multiplex PCR, and TCRdb kept only the in-frame ones, dropping some. This table has approximately 57,000 clones, roughly four fifths appearing once. As for time point: pre-treatment sample, taken before nivolumab and TIL therapy. The CDR3 extends over 18 amino acids. Germline CDR1 and CDR2: WSHSY and SAAADI. Trimming at V came to 4 bases and at J to 4 bases, leaving 15 bases not matched to a gene. This clonotype originated in a person aged 25-85 years with non-small cell lung cancer. Source: blood, taken at baseline. The chain recombines TRBV10-2 with TRBJ2-3; 9 bases line up with TRBD2. For the CDR3, the DNA is TGCGCCAGCAGTGGTTCGACTAGCGGCCACCCCTCCGCAGATACGCAGTATTTT. This translates into CASSGSTSGHPSADTQYF.